This note documents a single T cell receptor beta chain sequence. This specimen belongs to a study of response to subunit inactivated influenza vaccine. CDR3 length equals 13 residues. Germline V gene sequence: CDR1 SGHDT, CDR2 YYEEEE. Trimming removed 0 bases from V and 15 bases from J, with 16 bases in between. TCRdb ran MiXCR on the RT-PCR reads and lists one entry per CDR3 protein. The sample has over 650,000 distinct CDR3 sequences, roughly 20% seen once. This sequence originates from a man aged 45 to 65 who received an inactivated influenza vaccine. This chain joins TRBV5-6 and TRBJ2-1; possible D gene TRBD2, 5 bases. The source material was PBMCs from blood, sampled about 5 days after vaccination. In nucleotides, the CDR3 is TGTGCCAGCAGCTTGGCCTCCGGCGGGCCCGGGTTCTTC. This encodes CASSLASGGPGFF.